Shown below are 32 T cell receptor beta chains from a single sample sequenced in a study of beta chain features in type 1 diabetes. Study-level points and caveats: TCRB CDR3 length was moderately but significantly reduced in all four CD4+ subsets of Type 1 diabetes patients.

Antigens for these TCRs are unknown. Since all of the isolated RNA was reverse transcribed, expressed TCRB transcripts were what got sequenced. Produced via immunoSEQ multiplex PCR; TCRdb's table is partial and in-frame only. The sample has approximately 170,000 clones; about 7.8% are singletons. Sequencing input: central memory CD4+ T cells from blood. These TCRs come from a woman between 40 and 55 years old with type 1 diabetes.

CDR3: CASSPQGSQPQHF. The CDR3 nucleotides read TGTGCCAGTAGCCCACAGGGCTCCCAGCCCCAGCATTTT. This rearrangement joins TRBV19 to TRBJ1-5; the D gene is possibly TRBD1 (6 bases). The CDR3 is made up of 13 amino acids. Trimming took 6 bases from V and 7 from J, leaving 13 bases between them. Germline CDR1 LNHDA, CDR2 SQIVND (reference sequence).

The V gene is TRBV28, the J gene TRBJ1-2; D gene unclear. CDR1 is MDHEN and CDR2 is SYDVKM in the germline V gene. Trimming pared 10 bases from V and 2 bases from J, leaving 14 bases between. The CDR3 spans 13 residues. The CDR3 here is CAIPRGGNYGYTF. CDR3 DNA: TGTGCCATCCCCCGGGGAGGAAACTATGGCTACACCTTC.

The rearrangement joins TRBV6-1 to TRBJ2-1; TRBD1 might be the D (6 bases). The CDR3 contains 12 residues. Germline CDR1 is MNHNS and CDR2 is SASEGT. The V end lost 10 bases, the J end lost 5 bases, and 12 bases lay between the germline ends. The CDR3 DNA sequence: TGTGCCACCTACGGGACAAACAATGAGCAGTTCTTC. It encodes CATYGTNNEQFF.

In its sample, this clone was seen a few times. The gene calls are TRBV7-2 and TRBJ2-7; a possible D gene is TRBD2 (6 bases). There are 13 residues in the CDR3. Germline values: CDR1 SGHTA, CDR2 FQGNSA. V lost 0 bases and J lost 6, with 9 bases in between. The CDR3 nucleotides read TGTGCCAGCAGCTTAGCGGGGACTCCCGAGCAGTACTTC. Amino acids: CASSLAGTPEQYF.

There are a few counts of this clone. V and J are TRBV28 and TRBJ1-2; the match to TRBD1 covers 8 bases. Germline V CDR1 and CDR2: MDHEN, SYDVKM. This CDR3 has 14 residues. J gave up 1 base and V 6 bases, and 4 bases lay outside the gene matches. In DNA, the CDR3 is TGTGCCAGCAGAAAAACAGGGGGTAACTATGGCTACACCTTC. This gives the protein CASRKTGGNYGYTF.

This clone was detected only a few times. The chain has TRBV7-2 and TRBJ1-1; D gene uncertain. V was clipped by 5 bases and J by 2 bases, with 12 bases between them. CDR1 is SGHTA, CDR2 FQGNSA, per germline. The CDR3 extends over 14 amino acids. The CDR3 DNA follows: TGTGCCAGCAGCCCCCCAAGTACAAACACTGAAGCTTTCTTT. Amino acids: CASSPPSTNTEAFF.

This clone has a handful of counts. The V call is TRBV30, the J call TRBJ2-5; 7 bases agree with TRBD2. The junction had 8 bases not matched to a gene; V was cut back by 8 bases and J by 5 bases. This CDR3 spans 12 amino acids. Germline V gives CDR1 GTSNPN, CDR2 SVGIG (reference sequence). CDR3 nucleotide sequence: TGTGCCGGGTGGGAGGGAGGGGAGACCCAGTACTTC. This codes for CAGWEGGETQYF.

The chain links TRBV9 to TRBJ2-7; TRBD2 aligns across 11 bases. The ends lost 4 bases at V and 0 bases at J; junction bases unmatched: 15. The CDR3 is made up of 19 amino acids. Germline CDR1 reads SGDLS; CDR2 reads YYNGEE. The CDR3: CASSYSSGGSVKSSYEQYF. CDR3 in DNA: TGTGCCAGCAGCTACTCTAGCGGGGGGTCCGTAAAGAGCTCCTACGAGCAGTACTTC.

For the CDR3, the DNA is TGTGCCAGCAGGGCTAGACTAGCGGGGGAATCAGGCGAGCAGTACTTC. It yields the protein CASRARLAGESGEQYF. The chain uses TRBV2 and TRBJ2-7, with 12 bases that match TRBD2. CDR3 length: 16 amino acids. Per the germline V gene, CDR1 is SNHLY and CDR2 is FYNNEI. V gave up 6 bases and J gave up 6 bases; unmatched junction bases: 12.

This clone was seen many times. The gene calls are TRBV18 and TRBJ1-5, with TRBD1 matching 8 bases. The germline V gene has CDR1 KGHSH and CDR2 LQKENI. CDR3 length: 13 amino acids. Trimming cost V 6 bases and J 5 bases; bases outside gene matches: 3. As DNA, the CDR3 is TGTGCCAGCTCGGGGGACAGGCATCAGCCCCAGCATTTT. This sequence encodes CASSGDRHQPQHF.

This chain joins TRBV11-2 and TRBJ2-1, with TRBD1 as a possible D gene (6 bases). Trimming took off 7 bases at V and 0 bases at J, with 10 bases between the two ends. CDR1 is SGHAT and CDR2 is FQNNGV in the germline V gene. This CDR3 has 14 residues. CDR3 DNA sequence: TGTGCCAGCACTGACAGGAGCTCCTACAATGAGCAGTTCTTC. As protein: CASTDRSSYNEQFF.

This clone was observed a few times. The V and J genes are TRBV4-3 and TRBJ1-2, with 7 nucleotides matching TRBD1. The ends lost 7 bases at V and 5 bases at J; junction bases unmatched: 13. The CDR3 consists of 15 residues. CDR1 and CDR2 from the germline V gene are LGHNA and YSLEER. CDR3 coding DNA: TGCGCCAGCAAACAAACCACCTTACAGGGGTATGGCTACACCTTC. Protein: CASKQTTLQGYGYTF.

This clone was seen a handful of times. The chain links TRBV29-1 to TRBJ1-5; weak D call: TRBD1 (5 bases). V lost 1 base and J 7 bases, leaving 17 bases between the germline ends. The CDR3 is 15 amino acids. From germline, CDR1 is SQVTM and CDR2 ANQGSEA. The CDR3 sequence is CSVEGPDSHRQPQHF. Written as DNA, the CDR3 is TGCAGCGTTGAAGGGCCCGACAGTCACCGCCAGCCCCAGCATTTT. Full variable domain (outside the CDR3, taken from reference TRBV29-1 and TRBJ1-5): SAVISQKPSRDICQRGTSLTIQCQVDSQVTMMFWYRQQPGQSLTLIATANQGSEATYESGFVIDKFPISRPNLTFSTLTVSNMSPEDSSIYLCSVEGPDSHRQPQHFGDGTRLSIL.

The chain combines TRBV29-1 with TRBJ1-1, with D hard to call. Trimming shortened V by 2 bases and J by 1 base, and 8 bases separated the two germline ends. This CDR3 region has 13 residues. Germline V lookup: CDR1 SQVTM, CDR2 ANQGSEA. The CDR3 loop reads CSVEMRGNTEAFF. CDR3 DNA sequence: TGCAGCGTTGAAATGAGAGGGAACACTGAAGCTTTCTTT. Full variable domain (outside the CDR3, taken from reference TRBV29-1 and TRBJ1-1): SAVISQKPSRDICQRGTSLTIQCQVDSQVTMMFWYRQQPGQSLTLIATANQGSEATYESGFVIDKFPISRPNLTFSTLTVSNMSPEDSSIYLCSVEMRGNTEAFFGQGTRLTVV.

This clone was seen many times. The CDR3 is CASLGLRENIQYF. The CDR3 DNA reads as TGTGCCAGCCTGGGACTACGGGAAAACATTCAGTACTTC. This chain connects TRBV2 to TRBJ2-4, with 7 nucleotides matching TRBD2. Germline loops: CDR1 SNHLY, CDR2 FYNNEI. The length of the CDR3 is 13 residues. V shed 8 bases, J shed 5 bases, and the junction held 6 bases outside the gene matches.

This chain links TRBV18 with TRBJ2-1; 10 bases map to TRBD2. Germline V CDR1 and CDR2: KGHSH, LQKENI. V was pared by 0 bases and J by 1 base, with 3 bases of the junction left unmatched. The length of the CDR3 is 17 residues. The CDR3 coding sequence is TGTGCCAGCTCACCACCTAGCGGGGGGTTATCCTACAATGAGCAGTTCTTC. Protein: CASSPPSGGLSYNEQFF.

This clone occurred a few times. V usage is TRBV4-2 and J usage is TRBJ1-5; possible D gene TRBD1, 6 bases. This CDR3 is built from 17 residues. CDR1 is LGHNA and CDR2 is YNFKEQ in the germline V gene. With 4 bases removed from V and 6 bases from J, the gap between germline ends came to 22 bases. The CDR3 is CASSLERGARAGQPQHF. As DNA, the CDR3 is TGTGCCAGCAGCCTCGAACGGGGGGCCCGGGCGGGTCAGCCCCAGCATTTT.

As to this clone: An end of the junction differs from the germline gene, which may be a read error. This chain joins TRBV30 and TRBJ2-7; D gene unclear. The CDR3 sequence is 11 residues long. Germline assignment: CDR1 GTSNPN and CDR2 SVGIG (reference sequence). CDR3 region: CAWSVTSSPIF. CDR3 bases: TGTGCCTGGAGTGTTACGTCAAGCCCGATCTTC.

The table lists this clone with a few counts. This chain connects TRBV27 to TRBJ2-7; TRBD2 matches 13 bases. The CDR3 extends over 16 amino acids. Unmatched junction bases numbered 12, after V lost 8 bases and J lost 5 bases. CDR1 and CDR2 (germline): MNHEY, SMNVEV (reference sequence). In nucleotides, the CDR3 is TGTGCCAGCCGAAAGCCGGGACTAGCGGGATTAAACGAGCAGTACTTC. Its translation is CASRKPGLAGLNEQYF.

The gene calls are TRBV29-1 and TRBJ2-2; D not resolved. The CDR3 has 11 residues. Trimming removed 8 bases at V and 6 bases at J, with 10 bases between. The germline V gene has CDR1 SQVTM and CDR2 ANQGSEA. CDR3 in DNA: TGCAGCATTAGTGATTCCGGGGAGCTGTTTTTT. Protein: CSISDSGELFF.

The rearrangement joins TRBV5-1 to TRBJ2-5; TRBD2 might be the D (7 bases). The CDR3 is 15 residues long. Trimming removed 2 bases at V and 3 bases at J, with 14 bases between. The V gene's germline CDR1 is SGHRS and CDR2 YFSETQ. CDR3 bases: TGCGCCAGCAGCTTCGTGGGGGGGGGCGAAGAGACCCAGTACTTC. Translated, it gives CASSFVGGGEETQYF.

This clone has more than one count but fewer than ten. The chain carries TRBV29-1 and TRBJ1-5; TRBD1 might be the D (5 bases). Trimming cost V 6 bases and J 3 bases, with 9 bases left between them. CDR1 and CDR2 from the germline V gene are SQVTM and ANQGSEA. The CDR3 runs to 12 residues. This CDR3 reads CSVQENNQPQHF. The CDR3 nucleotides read TGCAGCGTACAGGAGAACAATCAGCCCCAGCATTTT.

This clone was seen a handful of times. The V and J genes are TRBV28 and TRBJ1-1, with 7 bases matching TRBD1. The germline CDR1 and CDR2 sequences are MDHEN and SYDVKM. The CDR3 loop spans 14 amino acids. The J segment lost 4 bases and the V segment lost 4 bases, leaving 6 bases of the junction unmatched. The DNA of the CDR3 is TGTGCCAGCAGTTCCGCAGGGGGAGGCACTGAAGCTTTCTTT. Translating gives CASSSAGGGTEAFF.

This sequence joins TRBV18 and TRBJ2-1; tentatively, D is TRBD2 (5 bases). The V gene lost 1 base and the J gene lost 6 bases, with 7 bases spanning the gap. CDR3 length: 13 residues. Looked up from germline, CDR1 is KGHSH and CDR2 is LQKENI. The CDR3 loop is CASSPREFNEQFF. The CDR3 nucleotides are TGTGCCAGCTCACCACGGGAGTTCAATGAGCAGTTCTTC.

CDR3 protein: CASSVVETHVGGGELFF. The DNA for the CDR3 is TGTGCCAGCAGCGTAGTGGAGACCCACGTCGGAGGCGGGGAGCTGTTTTTT. The chain carries TRBV9 and TRBJ2-2; tentatively, D is TRBD2 (5 bases). Trimming left V 0 bases short and J 7 bases short, with 19 bases between. From germline, CDR1 is SGDLS and CDR2 YYNGEE. The CDR3 extends over 17 amino acids. Complete variable domain (other parts from reference TRBV9 and TRBJ2-2): DSGVTQTPKHLITATGQRVTLRCSPRSGDLSVYWYQQSLDQGLQFLIQYYNGEERAKGNILERFSAQQFPDLHSELNLSSLELGDSALYFCASSVVETHVGGGELFFGEGSRLTVL.

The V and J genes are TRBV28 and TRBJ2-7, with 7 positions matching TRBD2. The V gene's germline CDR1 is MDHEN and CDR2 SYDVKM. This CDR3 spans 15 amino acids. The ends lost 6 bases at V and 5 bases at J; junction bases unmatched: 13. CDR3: CASSYLGGGVHEQYF. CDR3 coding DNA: TGTGCCAGCAGCTACCTGGGGGGGGGTGTCCACGAGCAGTACTTC.

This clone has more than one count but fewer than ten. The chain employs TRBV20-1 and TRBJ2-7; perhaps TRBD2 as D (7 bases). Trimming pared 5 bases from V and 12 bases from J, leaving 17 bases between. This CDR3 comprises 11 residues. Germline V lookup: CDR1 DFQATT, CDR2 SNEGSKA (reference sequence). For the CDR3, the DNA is TGCAGTGCTTTCTTAGGGGGGGTACTGTACTTC. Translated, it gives CSAFLGGVLYF.

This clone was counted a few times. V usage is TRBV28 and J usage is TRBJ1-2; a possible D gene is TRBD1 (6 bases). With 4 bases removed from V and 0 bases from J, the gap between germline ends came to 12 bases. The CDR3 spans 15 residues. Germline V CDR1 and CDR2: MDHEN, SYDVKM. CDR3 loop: CASSSPGAANYGYTF. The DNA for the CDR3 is TGTGCCAGCAGTTCACCAGGGGCCGCTAACTATGGCTACACCTTC.

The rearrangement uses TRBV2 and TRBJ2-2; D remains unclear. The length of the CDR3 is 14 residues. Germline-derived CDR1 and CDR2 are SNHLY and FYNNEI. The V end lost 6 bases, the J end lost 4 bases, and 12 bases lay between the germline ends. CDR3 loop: CASSQAKSTGELFF. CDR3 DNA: TGTGCCAGCAGCCAAGCAAAGAGCACCGGGGAGCTGTTTTTT.

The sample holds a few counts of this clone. CDR3 amino acids: CASSISGVEQYF. The CDR3 DNA is TGTGCCAGTAGTATTTCAGGGGTTGAGCAGTACTTC. The chain is built from TRBV19 and TRBJ2-7; D is possibly TRBD1 (6 bases). Looked up from germline, CDR1 is LNHDA and CDR2 is SQIVND (reference sequence). V lost 3 bases to trimming and J lost 7 bases, with 10 bases between them. CDR3 length: 12 residues.

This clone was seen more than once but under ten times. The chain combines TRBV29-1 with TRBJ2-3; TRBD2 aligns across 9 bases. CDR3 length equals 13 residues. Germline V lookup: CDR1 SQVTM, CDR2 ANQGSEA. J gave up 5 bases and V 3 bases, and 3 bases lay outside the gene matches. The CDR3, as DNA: TGCAGCGTTGAGGGCGGGGGGGGAGATACGCAGTATTTT. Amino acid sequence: CSVEGGGGDTQYF.

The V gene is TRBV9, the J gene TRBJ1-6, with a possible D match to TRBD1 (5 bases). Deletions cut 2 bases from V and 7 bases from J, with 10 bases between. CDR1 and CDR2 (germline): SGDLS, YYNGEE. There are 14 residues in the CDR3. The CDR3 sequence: CASSVQGGNSPLHF. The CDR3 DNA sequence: TGTGCCAGCAGCGTTCAGGGAGGGAATTCACCCCTCCACTTT.